What follows is one TCR beta chain and its context. Its target is unknown. The sample originates from a study of T-cell reconstitution after alpha-beta-depleted transplantation in children. Broader study findings: After transplant, high TCRbeta diversity at day 60 in some patients arose from surviving recipient T cells and thymic progenitors.

The authors prepared the TCRbeta library with unique molecular identifiers. Each CDR3 protein gets one entry after TCRdb re-called the PCR reads with MiXCR. The sample shows approximately 430,000 distinct CDR3 sequences, around 16% of them seen only once. V was clipped by 11 bases and J by 3 bases; unmatched bases: 7. This CDR3 region has 14 residues. Germline CDR1 ENHRY, CDR2 SYGVKD. Sequences were derived from PBMCs, mostly from graft donor cells, sampled 360 days after TCRalphabeta/CD19-depleted stem cell transplant. This receptor was identified in a boy in the first two years of life who had a stem cell transplant for Wiskott-Aldrich syndrome, so the T cells may come from the graft donor. The chain recombines TRBV10-3 with TRBJ2-7; TRBD2 agrees at 13 bases. CDR3 region: CAVRTSGSGYEQYF. The CDR3, as DNA: TGTGCCGTAAGGACTAGCGGGAGCGGCTACGAGCAGTACTTC.